This TCR beta chain comes out of a study of T cells in Graves' hyperthyroidism and ophthalmopathy. The V and J ends lost 4 bases and 0 bases respectively, with 17 bases between them. The CDR3 is made up of 17 amino acids. CDR1 is MNHNS and CDR2 is SASEGT in the germline V gene. A lack of ophthalmopathy progression within 18 months defined stable Graves' hyperthyroidism. TCR beta CDR3 regions were amplified from RNA transcripts. First-round RT-PCR with HTBI primers amplified the TCR CDR3 region. TCRdb re-called the multiplex PCR reads through MiXCR, storing one row per CDR3 protein. The data hold about 200,000 distinct CDR3 sequences, with roughly 17% observed a single time.

The V gene is TRBV6-1, the J gene TRBJ2-3; TRBD2 is a possible D gene (6 bases). This clonotype was sampled from a woman aged 45 to 65 with Graves' hyperthyroidism. Input material: blood. DNA of the CDR3: TGTGCCAGCAGTGGGCATCCTCGCGGGATAAGCACAGATACGCAGTATTTT. Amino acids: CASSGHPRGISTDTQYF.